This T cell receptor (beta chain) appears in the sequencing data of a study of blood T cell repertoires in COVID-19. Only in-frame clones appear in the TCRdb table, and some are missing; sequencing was by immunoSEQ multiplex PCR. The sample contains some 95,000 clones, about 81% of which appear only once. Between the trimmed V and J ends, which lost 2 bases and 6 bases, there was a span of 7 bases. CDR1 MNHNS and CDR2 SASEGT come from the germline V gene. CDR3 length: 13 amino acids. The TCR comes from a man in his 70s with acute or convalescent COVID-19. Sequences were obtained from peripheral blood. The genes are TRBV6-1 and TRBJ2-2; D ambiguous. CDR3 sequence (DNA): TGTGCCAGCAGTGAACAATCGGCCGGGGAGCTGTTTTTT. It codes for CASSEQSAGELFF.